The entry below gives a single T cell receptor beta chain sequence along with its context. Antigen specificity is unknown. Other DNA sequences of this sample code for an identical CDR3. Time point indicated: blood 2 weeks post-SBRT. Treatment specified: 15 Gy SBRT to primary tumor, nephrectomy 4 weeks later. The tumor was a clear cell renal cell carcinoma. These data originate in a study of radiation and T cells in renal cell carcinoma. The CDR3 length is 14 residues. Unmatched junction bases numbered 3, after V lost 7 bases and J lost 2 bases. Germline V gives CDR1 LNHDA, CDR2 SQIVND (reference sequence). Whole-study findings and limits: Top tumor clonotypes rose in blood 2 weeks post-radiation, then contracted.

Sequencing used immunoSEQ multiplex PCR; TCRdb keeps in-frame clones, though not all of them. The top ten clones hold 10% to 15% of a sample with 150,000 or so clones, over 80% of them seen once. This material consisted of blood, taken from a patient whose treatment included radiotherapy and nephrectomy. The TCR sequence derives from a woman aged 45-65 years with renal cell carcinoma. The chain is built from TRBV19 and TRBJ2-2; TRBD1 agrees at 8 bases. The CDR3 sequence is CASNDRGNTGELFF. DNA for the CDR3: TGTGCCAGTAACGACAGGGGTAACACCGGGGAGCTGTTTTTT. The variable domain in full, with the rest retrieved from reference TRBV19 and TRBJ2-2, is DGGITQSPKYLFRKEGQNVTLSCEQNLNHDAMYWYRQDPGQGLRLIYYSQIVNDFQKGDIAEGYSVSREKKESFPLTVTSAQKNPTAFYLCASNDRGNTGELFFGEGSRLTVL.